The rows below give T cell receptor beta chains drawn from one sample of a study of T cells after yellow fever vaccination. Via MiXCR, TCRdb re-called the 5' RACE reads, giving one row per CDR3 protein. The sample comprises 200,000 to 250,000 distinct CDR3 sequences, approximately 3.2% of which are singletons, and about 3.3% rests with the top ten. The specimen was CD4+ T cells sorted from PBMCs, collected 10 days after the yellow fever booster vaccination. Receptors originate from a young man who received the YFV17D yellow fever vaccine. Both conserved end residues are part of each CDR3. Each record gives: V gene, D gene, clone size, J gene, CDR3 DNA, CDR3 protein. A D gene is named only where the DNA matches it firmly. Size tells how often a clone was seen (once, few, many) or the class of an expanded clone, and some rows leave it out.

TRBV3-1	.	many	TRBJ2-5	TGTGCCAGCAGCGTAAGGCCAGAGACCCAGTACTTC	CASSVRPETQYF
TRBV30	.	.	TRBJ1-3	TGTGCCTGGAGTAACAGGGCGTCTGGAAACACCATATATTTT	CAWSNRASGNTIYF
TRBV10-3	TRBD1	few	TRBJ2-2	TGTGCCATCAAGGGGACAGGGGTGACCGGGGAGCTGTTTTTT	CAIKGTGVTGELFF
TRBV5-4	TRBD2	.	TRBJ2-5	TGTGCCAGCAGCCCACCTAGCGGGGGGGCCCGGGAGACCCAGTACTTC	CASSPPSGGARETQYF
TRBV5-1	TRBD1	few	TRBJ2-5	TGCGCCAGCAGTCTAGACCCGGGACAGGGGGAGACCCAGTACTTC	CASSLDPGQGETQYF
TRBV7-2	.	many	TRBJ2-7	TGTGCCAGCAGCTTAGCGGCGGGGGCCCCCTACGAGCAGTACTTC	CASSLAAGAPYEQYF
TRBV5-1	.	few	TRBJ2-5	TGCGCCAGCAGCTCGCGCACAGAGGGGGAGACCCAGTACTTC	CASSSRTEGETQYF
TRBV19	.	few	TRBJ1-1	TGTGCCAGTATTTTGGGCGGCAGGCTTGAAGAGAACACTGAAGCTTTCTTT	CASILGGRLEENTEAFF
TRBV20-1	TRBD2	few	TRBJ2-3	TGCAGTGCTAGAGATGGCGGGGGGGCGATAGATACGCAGTATTTT	CSARDGGGAIDTQYF
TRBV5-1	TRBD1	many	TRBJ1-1	TGCGCCAGCAGCTTGGGGACAGGATGGAACACTGAAGCTTTCTTT	CASSLGTGWNTEAFF
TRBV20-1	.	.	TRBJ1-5	TGCAGTGCAAGCGGTGGGGACTCCCCGCGGCTTAGCAATCAGCCCCAGCATTTT	CSASGGDSPRLSNQPQHF
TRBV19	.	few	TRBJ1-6	TGTGCCAGTAGTATAGATCTTTCGGACTCACCCCTCCACTTT	CASSIDLSDSPLHF
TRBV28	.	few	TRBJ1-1	TGTGCCAGCAGTCCCTCGACAGGAAACACTGAAGCTTTCTTT	CASSPSTGNTEAFF
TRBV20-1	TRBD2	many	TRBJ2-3	TGCAGTGGAAAAAGCCCCAGCGGGGGAGCAGATACGCAGTATTTT	CSGKSPSGGADTQYF
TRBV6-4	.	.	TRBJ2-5	TGTGCCAGCAGGGTACCGGCGGCCCAGTACTTC	CASRVPAAQYF
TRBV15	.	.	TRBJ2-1	TGTGCCACCAGGGAAGGAAAACAGGTCAATGAGCAGTTCTTC	CATREGKQVNEQFF
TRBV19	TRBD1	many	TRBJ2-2	TGTGCCAGTAGTATAGGTGGGACAGGGGGGTCCACCGGGGAGCTGTTTTTT	CASSIGGTGGSTGELFF
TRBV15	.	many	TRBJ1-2	TGTGCCACCAGCGCCGGGAGGGGGTCCTGGGCCTATGGCTACACCTTC	CATSAGRGSWAYGYTF
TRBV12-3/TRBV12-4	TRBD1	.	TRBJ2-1	TGTGCCAGCAGTCTAAGGACAGGGGCGGGTAGTGAGCAGTTCTTC	CASSLRTGAGSEQFF
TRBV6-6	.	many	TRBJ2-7	TGTGCCAGCAGCCCTCCCCCAGGGTACGAGCAGTACTTC	CASSPPPGYEQYF
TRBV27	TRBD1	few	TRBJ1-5	TGTGCCAGCAGTTTTAAGGGGGTCAGACAGGGCGGCAATCAGCCCCAGCATTTT	CASSFKGVRQGGNQPQHF
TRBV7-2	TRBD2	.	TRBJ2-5	TGTGCCAGCAGCCGTACAGCGGGACTAGCAAGAGAGACCCAGTACTTC	CASSRTAGLARETQYF
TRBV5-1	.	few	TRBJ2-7	TGCGCCAGCAGCTTTAGGGCGGAGAGAATATACGAGCAGTACTTC	CASSFRAERIYEQYF
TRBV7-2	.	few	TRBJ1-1	TGTGCCAGCAGCTTAGGAGGGGTTGAAGCTTTCTTT	CASSLGGVEAFF
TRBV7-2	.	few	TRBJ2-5	TGTGCCAGCAGCTTAGTGGGAGACGTGGAGACCCAGTACTTC	CASSLVGDVETQYF
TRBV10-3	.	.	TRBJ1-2	TGTGCCATCAGCCGACGAGATGGCTCGGGCTACACCTTC	CAISRRDGSGYTF
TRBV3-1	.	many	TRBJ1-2	TGTGCCAGCAGCTACACAGGAGACTATGGCTACACCTTC	CASSYTGDYGYTF
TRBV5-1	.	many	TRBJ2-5	TGCGCCAGCAGCTTCAATGGCCCGTATCAAGAGACCCAGTACTTC	CASSFNGPYQETQYF
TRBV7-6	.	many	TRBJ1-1	TGTGCCAGCAGCTTAGTCGCGGGAGCGTTGAACACTGAAGCTTTCTTT	CASSLVAGALNTEAFF
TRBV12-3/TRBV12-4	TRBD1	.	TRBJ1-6	TGTGCCAGCACCCTGGGACAGGGGCGCTCACCCCTCCACTTT	CASTLGQGRSPLHF
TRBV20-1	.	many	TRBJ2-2	TGCAGTGCTAGCCAAGGGGGGATAAACACCGGGGAGCTGTTTTTT	CSASQGGINTGELFF
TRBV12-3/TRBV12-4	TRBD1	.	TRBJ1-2	TGTGCCAGCAGGGTCGGACAGGGCGCGGAAGGCTACACCTTC	CASRVGQGAEGYTF
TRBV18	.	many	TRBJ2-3	TGTGCCAGCTCACTATACTTCAGATCAGATACGCAGTATTTT	CASSLYFRSDTQYF
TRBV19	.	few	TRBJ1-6	TGTGCCAGTAGAGCCGGCTATAATTCACCCCTCCACTTT	CASRAGYNSPLHF
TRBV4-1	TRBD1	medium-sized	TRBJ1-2	TGCGCCAGCAGCCGCGACAGGGGTGACGGCTACACCTTC	CASSRDRGDGYTF
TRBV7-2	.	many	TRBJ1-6	TGTGCCAGCAGCTGGGTTACAGTGGATTCACCCCTCCACTTT	CASSWVTVDSPLHF
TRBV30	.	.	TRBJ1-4	TGTGCCTGTCGAGAGGGGTGGACCTTCCCAACTAATGAAAAACTGTTTTTT	CACREGWTFPTNEKLFF
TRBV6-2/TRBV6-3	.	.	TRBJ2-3	TGTGCCAGCAGTTACCGGGATCACACAGATACGCAGTATTTT	CASSYRDHTDTQYF
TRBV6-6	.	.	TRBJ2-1	TGTGCCAGCAGTTACTCTCCAGACCATGAGCAGTTCTTC	CASSYSPDHEQFF
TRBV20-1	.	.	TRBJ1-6	TGCAGTGCTAGAGATCCCCCCAGCTATAATTCACCCCTCCACTTT	CSARDPPSYNSPLHF
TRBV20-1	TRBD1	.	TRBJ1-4	TGCAGTGCTCCGGACAGGGGGCAGGGAAAACTGTTTTTT	CSAPDRGQGKLFF
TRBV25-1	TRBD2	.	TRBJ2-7	TGTGCCAGCAGTGATTCGACTAGCGGGGGACACAGGGAGCCCTACGAGCAGTACTTC	CASSDSTSGGHREPYEQYF
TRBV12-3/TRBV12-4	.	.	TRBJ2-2	TGTGCCAGCAGTTTAGTTCCTGTCACCGGGGAGCTGTTTTTT	CASSLVPVTGELFF
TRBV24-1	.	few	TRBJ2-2	TGTGCCACCGGGGACGAGAACACCGGGGAGCTGTTTTTT	CATGDENTGELFF
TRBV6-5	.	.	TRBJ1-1	TGTGCCAGCAGTTACTCGATTAAAGGGACTGAAGCTTTCTTT	CASSYSIKGTEAFF
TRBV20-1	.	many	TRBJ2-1	TGCGGTGTAGAGGGCACAGCGGCATACAATGAGCAGTTCTTC	CGVEGTAAYNEQFF
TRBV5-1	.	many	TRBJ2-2	TGCGCCAGCAGCCCTGGGACAAGATTCAACACCGGGGAGCTGTTTTTT	CASSPGTRFNTGELFF
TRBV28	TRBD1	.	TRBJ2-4	TGTGCCAGCAGTCCGCCCCCGGGACAGGTCGCCAAAAACATTCAGTACTTC	CASSPPPGQVAKNIQYF
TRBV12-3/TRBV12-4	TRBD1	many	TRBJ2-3	TGTGCCAGCAGTTTAACGACAGGGGTAGATACGCAGTATTTT	CASSLTTGVDTQYF
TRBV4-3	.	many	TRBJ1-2	TGCGCCAGCAGCCAAGAGGGAAGGGGATTCGATGGCTACACCTTC	CASSQEGRGFDGYTF
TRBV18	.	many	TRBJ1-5	TGTGCCAGCTCCGAGGGGGAAGGTCAGCCCCAGCATTTT	CASSEGEGQPQHF
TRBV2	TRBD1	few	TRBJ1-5	TGTGCCAGCAGTCAGGACAGGACGGGAAATCAGCCCCAGCATTTT	CASSQDRTGNQPQHF
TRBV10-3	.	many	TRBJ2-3	TGTGCCGTTAGGGACACAGGCACAGATACGCAGTATTTT	CAVRDTGTDTQYF
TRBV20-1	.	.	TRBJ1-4	TGCAGTGCCATACAGCCTGACGGGTATGATGAAAAACTGTTTTTT	CSAIQPDGYDEKLFF
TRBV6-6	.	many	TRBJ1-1	TGTGCCAGCAGTTCTTGGGAGGTGAACACTGAAGCTTTCTTT	CASSSWEVNTEAFF
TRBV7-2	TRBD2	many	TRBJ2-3	TGTGCCAGCAGCCCGGGGGGGGGCACAGATACGCAGTATTTT	CASSPGGGTDTQYF
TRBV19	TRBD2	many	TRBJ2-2	TGTGCCAGTGTCGCTAGCGGAAACACCGGGGAGCTGTTTTTT	CASVASGNTGELFF
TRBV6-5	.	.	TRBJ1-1	TGTGCCAGCTACTGGGTGGGTGGGGAAGCTTTCTTT	CASYWVGGEAFF
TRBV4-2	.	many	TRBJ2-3	TGTGCCAGCAGCCAAGAGCAATTTAGGGGCACAGATACGCAGTATTTT	CASSQEQFRGTDTQYF
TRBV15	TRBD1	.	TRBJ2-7	TGTGCCACCAGCGACCGGGACAGTATAATCTACGAGCAGTACTTC	CATSDRDSIIYEQYF